Listed below are T cell receptor beta chains from one sample, sequenced in a study of cytomegalovirus exposure and HLA in healthy donors. The assay was immunoSEQ multiplex PCR, and TCRdb's table has in-frame clones only and misses some. The sample lists 120,000 or so clones; roughly 80% were seen once. Sequenced: PBMCs. These TCRs come from a woman aged 40 to 55 in good health and CMV-seropositive. Each CDR3 is given with its conserved first and last residue. The order of the fields is clone size, J gene, D gene, V gene, CDR3 length, CDR3 protein, CDR3 DNA. The D gene is left open where the match is weak. Clone sizes are given selectively: once, few, many, or a class where the clone is expanded.

clone size: -; J gene: TRBJ2-3; D gene: -; V gene: TRBV5-1; CDR3 length: 11; CDR3 protein: CASSGRDTQYF; CDR3 DNA: TGCGCCAGCAGTGGCCGAGATACGCAGTATTTT
clone size: -; J gene: TRBJ2-7; D gene: -; V gene: TRBV9; CDR3 length: 14; CDR3 protein: CASSVTGHSYEQYF; CDR3 DNA: TGTGCCAGCAGCGTGACGGGACACTCCTACGAGCAGTACTTC
clone size: -; J gene: TRBJ2-7; D gene: -; V gene: TRBV7-2; CDR3 length: 14; CDR3 protein: CASSPTSGAYEQYF; CDR3 DNA: TGTGCCAGCAGCCCGACATCCGGGGCCTACGAGCAGTACTTC
clone size: -; J gene: TRBJ1-5; D gene: -; V gene: TRBV7-2; CDR3 length: 17; CDR3 protein: CASSLVVPRHSNQPQHF; CDR3 DNA: TGTGCCAGCAGCTTAGTGGTACCGCGGCATAGCAATCAGCCCCAGCATTTT
clone size: -; J gene: TRBJ2-3; D gene: -; V gene: TRBV7-8; CDR3 length: 18; CDR3 protein: CASSLTFSGFGRRDTQYF; CDR3 DNA: TGTGCCAGCAGCTTGACGTTCAGCGGGTTCGGGCGTAGAGATACGCAGTATTTT
clone size: -; J gene: TRBJ1-1; D gene: -; V gene: TRBV7-2; CDR3 length: 14; CDR3 protein: CASSPLLTLTEAFF; CDR3 DNA: TGTGCCAGCAGCCCCCTCTTGACTTTGACTGAAGCTTTCTTT
clone size: -; J gene: TRBJ2-5; D gene: TRBD1; V gene: TRBV19; CDR3 length: 15; CDR3 protein: CASSTRDRGRETQYF; CDR3 DNA: TGTGCCAGTAGTACCCGGGACAGGGGGCGAGAGACCCAGTACTTC
clone size: -; J gene: TRBJ1-4; D gene: -; V gene: TRBV19; CDR3 length: 13; CDR3 protein: CASSNEGGAKLFF; CDR3 DNA: TGTGCCAGTAGTAATGAGGGGGGGGCAAAACTGTTTTTT
clone size: -; J gene: TRBJ2-7; D gene: TRBD1; V gene: TRBV27; CDR3 length: 15; CDR3 protein: CASSSGQGGIYEQYF; CDR3 DNA: TGTGCCAGCAGTTCCGGACAGGGGGGCATCTACGAGCAGTACTTC
clone size: -; J gene: TRBJ1-4; D gene: TRBD1; V gene: TRBV19; CDR3 length: 16; CDR3 protein: CASSTGTGVRNEKLFF; CDR3 DNA: TGTGCCAGTAGCACCGGGACAGGGGTTCGGAATGAAAAACTGTTTTTT
clone size: -; J gene: TRBJ1-1; D gene: -; V gene: TRBV5-1; CDR3 length: 16; CDR3 protein: CASSFSSGSLLTEAFF; CDR3 DNA: TGCGCCAGCAGTTTCTCTTCCGGGTCGTTGTTAACGGAAGCTTTCTTT
clone size: -; J gene: TRBJ2-1; D gene: TRBD2; V gene: TRBV7-8; CDR3 length: 17; CDR3 protein: CASSLDGGARKYNEQFF; CDR3 DNA: TGTGCCAGCAGCTTAGACGGGGGGGCAAGGAAGTACAATGAGCAGTTCTTC
clone size: -; J gene: TRBJ2-6; D gene: TRBD1; V gene: TRBV19; CDR3 length: 17; CDR3 protein: CASSITDRGPGANVLTF; CDR3 DNA: TGTGCCAGTAGTATTACGGACAGGGGGCCCGGGGCCAACGTCCTGACTTTC
clone size: -; J gene: TRBJ1-1; D gene: -; V gene: TRBV5-6; CDR3 length: 14; CDR3 protein: CASSLGGGDTEAFF; CDR3 DNA: TGTGCCAGCAGCTTGGGCGGGGGCGACACTGAAGCTTTCTTT
clone size: -; J gene: TRBJ1-4; D gene: -; V gene: TRBV7-6; CDR3 length: 15; CDR3 protein: CASSFEGGTNEKLFF; CDR3 DNA: TGTGCCAGCAGCTTCGAGGGGGGGACTAATGAAAAACTGTTTTTT
clone size: -; J gene: TRBJ1-4; D gene: -; V gene: TRBV2; CDR3 length: 14; CDR3 protein: CASRSRQSNEKLFF; CDR3 DNA: TGTGCCAGCAGGTCCAGACAGTCTAATGAAAAACTGTTTTTT
clone size: -; J gene: TRBJ2-3; D gene: -; V gene: TRBV7-2; CDR3 length: 15; CDR3 protein: CASSLASGSTDTQYF; CDR3 DNA: TGTGCCAGCAGCTTAGCTAGCGGAAGCACAGATACGCAGTATTTT
clone size: -; J gene: TRBJ2-4; D gene: -; V gene: TRBV7-8; CDR3 length: 15; CDR3 protein: CASSPLAAAKNIQYF; CDR3 DNA: TGTGCCAGCAGCCCCTTAGCGGCCGCCAAAAACATTCAGTACTTC
clone size: -; J gene: TRBJ1-4; D gene: -; V gene: TRBV7-9; CDR3 length: 17; CDR3 protein: CASSLMARQGRREKLFF; CDR3 DNA: TGTGCCAGCAGCTTAATGGCCCGGCAGGGGAGACGCGAAAAACTGTTTTTT
clone size: -; J gene: TRBJ2-1; D gene: TRBD2; V gene: TRBV7-9; CDR3 length: 16; CDR3 protein: CASSRTSGGAYNEQFF; CDR3 DNA: TGTGCCAGCAGCCGGACTAGCGGGGGGGCCTACAATGAGCAGTTCTTC
clone size: -; J gene: TRBJ1-2; D gene: -; V gene: TRBV18; CDR3 length: 15; CDR3 protein: CASSPPRGSNYGYTF; CDR3 DNA: TGTGCCAGCTCACCACCTCGGGGATCTAACTATGGCTACACCTTC
clone size: once; J gene: TRBJ2-3; D gene: -; V gene: TRBV21-1; CDR3 length: 18; CDR3 protein: CASSPRDRTLPRTDTQYF; CDR3 DNA: TGTGCCAGCAGCCCTCGGGACAGGACTCTACCCCGCACAGATACGCAGTATTTT
clone size: -; J gene: TRBJ2-7; D gene: -; V gene: TRBV27; CDR3 length: 11; CDR3 protein: CASSSLYEQYF; CDR3 DNA: TGTGCCAGCAGTTCTTTATACGAGCAGTACTTC
clone size: -; J gene: TRBJ1-2; D gene: TRBD1; V gene: TRBV6-5; CDR3 length: 15; CDR3 protein: CASSKSGTGSYGYTF; CDR3 DNA: TGTGCCAGCAGTAAATCCGGGACAGGTTCCTATGGCTACACCTTC
clone size: -; J gene: TRBJ1-1; D gene: -; V gene: TRBV4-3; CDR3 length: 14; CDR3 protein: CASSQDRENTEAFF; CDR3 DNA: TGCGCCAGCAGCCAAGATCGGGAGAACACTGAAGCTTTCTTT
clone size: -; J gene: TRBJ1-2; D gene: TRBD1; V gene: TRBV28; CDR3 length: 15; CDR3 protein: CASKTPRGQSDGYTF; CDR3 DNA: TGTGCCAGCAAAACACCCAGGGGGCAATCGGATGGCTACACCTTC
clone size: few; J gene: TRBJ2-5; D gene: TRBD1; V gene: TRBV6-5; CDR3 length: 13; CDR3 protein: CASTRTGLREQYF; CDR3 DNA: TGTGCCAGCACGCGGACAGGGTTGAGGGAGCAGTACTTC
clone size: -; J gene: TRBJ2-5; D gene: TRBD2; V gene: TRBV14; CDR3 length: 15; CDR3 protein: CASSRLAGAQETQYF; CDR3 DNA: TGTGCCAGCAGCCGACTAGCGGGGGCTCAGGAGACCCAGTACTTC
clone size: once; J gene: TRBJ2-3; D gene: TRBD2; V gene: TRBV5-1; CDR3 length: 18; CDR3 protein: CASSPNPTSGGYIDTQYF; CDR3 DNA: TGCGCCAGCAGCCCTAACCCGACTAGCGGGGGGTATATAGATACGCAGTATTTT
clone size: -; J gene: TRBJ2-2; D gene: TRBD2; V gene: TRBV19; CDR3 length: 14; CDR3 protein: CASSTGTSAGELFF; CDR3 DNA: TGTGCCAGTAGTACCGGGACTAGCGCCGGGGAGCTGTTTTTT
clone size: -; J gene: TRBJ2-7; D gene: TRBD2; V gene: TRBV7-2; CDR3 length: 14; CDR3 protein: CASSLTGGDYEQYF; CDR3 DNA: TGTGCCAGCAGCTTAACGGGAGGGGACTACGAGCAGTACTTC
clone size: once; J gene: TRBJ2-7; D gene: TRBD2; V gene: TRBV9; CDR3 length: 16; CDR3 protein: CASSAGIGTSGYEQYF; CDR3 DNA: TGTGCCAGCAGCGCAGGGATCGGGACTAGCGGATACGAGCAGTACTTC
clone size: -; J gene: TRBJ1-5; D gene: TRBD1; V gene: TRBV5-1; CDR3 length: 15; CDR3 protein: CASNFVDREAQPQHF; CDR3 DNA: TGCGCCAGCAATTTTGTGGACAGGGAGGCTCAGCCCCAGCATTTT
clone size: -; J gene: TRBJ2-7; D gene: -; V gene: TRBV4-1; CDR3 length: 13; CDR3 protein: CASSPDNTYEQYF; CDR3 DNA: TGCGCCAGCAGCCCGGACAACACCTACGAGCAGTACTTC
clone size: -; J gene: TRBJ2-1; D gene: -; V gene: TRBV7-2; CDR3 length: 15; CDR3 protein: CASSLVAILGNEQFF; CDR3 DNA: TGTGCCAGCAGCTTAGTAGCAATCTTAGGAAATGAGCAGTTCTTC
clone size: -; J gene: TRBJ1-2; D gene: -; V gene: TRBV7-9; CDR3 length: 13; CDR3 protein: CASSPDKNYGYTF; CDR3 DNA: TGTGCCAGCAGCCCTGACAAGAACTATGGCTACACCTTC
clone size: -; J gene: TRBJ2-7; D gene: TRBD2; V gene: TRBV7-8; CDR3 length: 15; CDR3 protein: CASSATSPFSNEQYF; CDR3 DNA: TGTGCCAGCAGCGCGACTAGCCCTTTCTCTAACGAGCAGTACTTC
clone size: -; J gene: TRBJ2-5; D gene: TRBD2; V gene: TRBV4-2; CDR3 length: 18; CDR3 protein: CASSRWTSGGGPRETQYF; CDR3 DNA: TGTGCCAGCAGCCGATGGACTAGCGGGGGGGGCCCCCGAGAGACCCAGTACTTC
clone size: -; J gene: TRBJ2-7; D gene: TRBD1; V gene: TRBV5-8; CDR3 length: 15; CDR3 protein: CASSPGQGTSYEQYF; CDR3 DNA: TGTGCCAGCAGCCCGGGACAGGGGACATCCTACGAGCAGTACTTC
clone size: once; J gene: TRBJ2-7; D gene: TRBD2; V gene: TRBV10-3; CDR3 length: 17; CDR3 protein: CAISRTSGRDGAYEQYF; CDR3 DNA: TGTGCCATCAGTCGGACTAGCGGGAGGGATGGGGCCTACGAGCAGTACTTC
clone size: -; J gene: TRBJ1-2; D gene: -; V gene: TRBV5-1; CDR3 length: 15; CDR3 protein: CASSLARGGGYGYTF; CDR3 DNA: TGCGCCAGCAGCTTGGCCCGTGGGGGCGGTTATGGCTACACCTTC
clone size: once; J gene: TRBJ2-2; D gene: -; V gene: TRBV18; CDR3 length: 15; CDR3 protein: CASSPSSVWTGELFF; CDR3 DNA: TGTGCCAGCTCACCATCGAGTGTGTGGACCGGGGAGCTGTTTTTT
clone size: -; J gene: TRBJ2-1; D gene: TRBD1; V gene: TRBV2; CDR3 length: 15; CDR3 protein: CASSQRTGAYNEQFF; CDR3 DNA: TGTGCCAGCAGTCAACGGACAGGGGCCTACAATGAGCAGTTCTTC
clone size: -; J gene: TRBJ1-2; D gene: TRBD1; V gene: TRBV10-2; CDR3 length: 12; CDR3 protein: CASAGTGFGYTF; CDR3 DNA: TGCGCCAGCGCCGGGACAGGGTTTGGCTACACCTTC
clone size: -; J gene: TRBJ2-2; D gene: TRBD2; V gene: TRBV27; CDR3 length: 16; CDR3 protein: CASRGLAGVFTGELFF; CDR3 DNA: TGTGCCAGCAGGGGACTAGCGGGAGTATTCACCGGGGAGCTGTTTTTT
clone size: -; J gene: TRBJ1-5; D gene: TRBD1; V gene: TRBV15; CDR3 length: 14; CDR3 protein: CATSSTGGDQPQHF; CDR3 DNA: TGTGCCACCAGCAGTACAGGGGGCGACCAGCCCCAGCATTTT
clone size: -; J gene: TRBJ2-1; D gene: TRBD2; V gene: TRBV2; CDR3 length: 17; CDR3 protein: CARRPGTSGSSYNEQFF; CDR3 DNA: TGTGCCAGGAGACCGGGGACTAGCGGGAGCTCCTACAATGAGCAGTTCTTC
clone size: -; J gene: TRBJ2-1; D gene: TRBD2; V gene: TRBV7-9; CDR3 length: 16; CDR3 protein: CASSPPGLAAYNEQFF; CDR3 DNA: TGTGCCAGCAGCCCACCGGGACTAGCGGCCTACAATGAGCAGTTCTTC
clone size: -; J gene: TRBJ2-7; D gene: -; V gene: TRBV30; CDR3 length: 15; CDR3 protein: CAWSPERDLSYEQYF; CDR3 DNA: TGTGCCTGGAGTCCCGAGAGGGATCTCTCCTACGAGCAGTACTTC
clone size: few; J gene: TRBJ2-3; D gene: -; V gene: TRBV6-4; CDR3 length: 15; CDR3 protein: CASSDRSRGTDTQYF; CDR3 DNA: TGTGCCAGCAGTGACAGAAGCAGGGGCACAGATACGCAGTATTTT